These 14 T cell receptor beta chains originate from one sample sequenced in a study of T cell changes during pregnancy in multiple sclerosis. Data came from immunoSEQ multiplex PCR; TCRdb stores just in-frame clones and leaves some out. The sample carries 100,000 or so clones, about 94% recorded once. This specimen was peripheral blood, taken before pregnancy. These receptors were obtained from a female donor with multiple sclerosis, enrolled in a pregnancy study.

V is TRBV4-1 and J is TRBJ1-4; 8 bases fit TRBD1. V was clipped by 1 base and J by 0 bases; unmatched bases: 7. Germline assignment: CDR1 MGHRA and CDR2 YSYEKL. The CDR3 is 18 residues long. The CDR3 DNA follows: TGCGCCAGCAGCCAAGCCGGACAGGGTCGCGCAACTAATGAAAAACTGTTTTTT. Translation gives CASSQAGQGRATNEKLFF.

This chain joins TRBV7-9 and TRBJ2-5; the D gene is possibly TRBD1 (6 bases). Trimming pared 8 bases from V and 0 bases from J, leaving 13 bases between. This CDR3 has 14 amino acids. From germline, CDR1 is SEHNR and CDR2 FQNEAQ (reference sequence). The CDR3 reads CASQDRDNQETQYF. The DNA of the CDR3 is TGTGCCAGCCAGGACCGGGACAACCAAGAGACCCAGTACTTC.

This chain joins TRBV25-1 and TRBJ2-2; TRBD1 is a possible D gene (5 bases). Trimming shortened V by 2 bases and J by 3 bases, and 10 bases separated the two germline ends. The CDR3 length is 15 residues. Germline CDR1 and CDR2: MGHDK and SYGVNS. The CDR3 coding sequence is TGTGCCAGCAGTGAACGCAGGGTTGACACCGGGGAGCTGTTTTTT. Translation gives CASSERRVDTGELFF. Full variable domain (remainder filled in from reference TRBV25-1 and TRBJ2-2): EADIYQTPRYLVIGTGKKITLECSQTMGHDKMYWYQQDPGMELHLIHYSYGVNSTEKGDLSSESTVSRIRTEHFPLTLESARPSHTSQYLCASSERRVDTGELFFGEGSRLTVL.

The genes are TRBV5-1 and TRBJ2-1; 10 bases line up with TRBD1. The CDR3 length is 14 residues. With 4 bases clipped from V and 8 bases from J, the junction kept 6 bases outside the gene matches. The germline gives CDR1 SGHRS, CDR2 YFSETQ. The CDR3 DNA sequence: TGCGCCAGCAGCAGCACCGGGACAGGGGATGAGCAGTTCTTC. Translated: CASSSTGTGDEQFF.

This chain links TRBV20-1 with TRBJ1-2; a possible D gene is TRBD1 (5 bases). This CDR3 comprises 11 residues. Trimming left V 6 bases short and J 8 bases short, with 13 bases between. In germline, CDR1 is DFQATT, CDR2 SNEGSKA (reference sequence). As DNA, the CDR3 is TGCAGTGCCCAGCCGGGGGTGGGCTACACCTTC. This codes for CSAQPGVGYTF.

The V gene is TRBV5-6, the J gene TRBJ2-7, with D possibly matching TRBD1 (5 bases). V was trimmed by 0 bases and J by 5 bases, leaving 6 bases between them. Germline V CDR1 and CDR2: SGHDT, YYEEEE. CDR3 length equals 12 residues. In nucleotides, the CDR3 is TGTGCCAGCAGCTTGGACAGGCACGAGCAGTACTTC. Its protein is CASSLDRHEQYF.

The chain joins TRBV27 to TRBJ1-1; TRBD1 is a possible D gene (5 bases). The CDR3 is 15 amino acids. The V end lost 6 bases, the J end lost 0 bases, and 14 bases lay between the germline ends. Germline loops: CDR1 MNHEY, CDR2 SMNVEV (reference sequence). CDR3 sequence: CASSTAGRMNTEAFF. Here the CDR3 DNA reads TGTGCCAGCAGCACTGCGGGACGGATGAACACTGAAGCTTTCTTT.

This clone has only a few counts. J is TRBJ1-1 and V is TRBV30; TRBD1 might be the D (6 bases). Trimming stripped 4 bases from V and 0 bases from J, with 9 bases between. The CDR3 has 13 residues. Germline CDR1 is GTSNPN and CDR2 is SVGIG (reference sequence). The CDR3 sequence: CAWTGQLNTEAFF. The CDR3 DNA reads as TGTGCCTGGACCGGACAGTTGAACACTGAAGCTTTCTTT.

This chain joins TRBV9 and TRBJ2-1, with D unclear. CDR1 is SGDLS and CDR2 is YYNGEE in the germline V gene. V was clipped by 0 bases and J by 10 bases, with 8 bases between them. The CDR3 has 12 residues. The CDR3 DNA reads as TGTGCCAGCAGCGTAGTTCGTGGCGAGCAGTTCTTC. It yields the protein CASSVVRGEQFF.

This chain connects TRBV5-1 to TRBJ2-7, with TRBD2 matching 7 bases. V trimming: 1 base; J trimming: 3 bases; junction bases outside the gene matches: 4. Germline assignment: CDR1 SGHRS and CDR2 YFSETQ. The length of the CDR3 is 14 residues. Written as DNA, the CDR3 is TGCGCCAGCAGCTTGCGGGCGGGGGACTACGAGCAGTACTTC. This codes for CASSLRAGDYEQYF.

The chain is built from TRBV5-1 and TRBJ1-4; possibly TRBD1 for D (5 bases). Germline V gives CDR1 SGHRS, CDR2 YFSETQ. The CDR3 spans 15 residues. The ends were cut back, 1 base at V and 5 bases at J, with 12 bases in the middle. This chain's CDR3 is CASSLQGGVNEKLFF. The CDR3 DNA follows: TGCGCCAGCAGCTTGCAGGGAGGGGTGAATGAAAAACTGTTTTTT.

The J gene is TRBJ2-1, the V gene TRBV5-5, with a weak D call TRBD1 (6 bases). V was clipped by 7 bases and J by 4 bases, with 18 bases between them. Germline V gene lookup returns CDR1 SGHKS and CDR2 YYEKEE (reference sequence). There are 15 residues in the CDR3. CDR3 coding DNA: TGTGCCAGCGAAGCCAATGTGGGACATTACAATGAGCAGTTCTTC. Translated: CASEANVGHYNEQFF.

This chain joins TRBV7-8 and TRBJ2-7; TRBD2 agrees at 7 bases. V trimming: 1 base; J trimming: 3 bases; junction bases outside the gene matches: 6. This CDR3 region has 15 residues. Germline V gives CDR1 SGHVS, CDR2 FQNEAQ. CDR3 region: CASSLEAGVIYEQYF. The CDR3 DNA follows: TGTGCCAGCAGCTTAGAGGCGGGAGTAATCTACGAGCAGTACTTC.

V and J are TRBV19 and TRBJ1-2; D may be TRBD1 (5 bases). Trimming pared 6 bases from V and 1 base from J, leaving 18 bases between. Germline CDR1 is LNHDA and CDR2 is SQIVND (reference sequence). The CDR3 spans 16 residues. Here the CDR3 DNA reads TGTGCCAGTAGACCGCGGGGGGTAGATTTTAACTATGGCTACACCTTC. Its translation: CASRPRGVDFNYGYTF.